The present T cell receptor (beta chain) was sequenced within a study of blood T cells in healthy people across ages. Looked up from germline, CDR1 is MNHEY and CDR2 is SVGAGI. Trimming took off 0 bases at V and 2 bases at J, with 12 bases between the two ends. The CDR3 has 16 amino acids. Then a second PCR, running about 7 to 11 cycles, was carried out with a sample-barcoded 5' primer and a J-beta primer mix. TCRdb ran MiXCR on the 5' RACE reads and lists one entry per CDR3 protein. In the table there are 1.5 million or so distinct CDR3 sequences, around two fifths of which are singletons. Donors gave 8.5 to 10 milliliters of peripheral blood apiece.

The clonotype originates from a woman aged 18-29 years in good health. The specimen was blood. The chain couples TRBV6-5 to TRBJ2-3, with unresolved D. Here the CDR3 DNA reads TGTGCCAGCAGTTACTCAGGATCCAGGAACACAGATACGCAGTATTTT. Residues: CASSYSGSRNTDTQYF.